The 26 T cell receptor beta chains listed next were all sequenced from one sample in a study of CD8 T cells in Susac syndrome. cDNA came from 0.5 to 1 ug RNA primed by random hexamers. TCRdb ran MiXCR on the immunoSEQ multiplex PCR reads and lists one entry per CDR3 protein. Of some 180,000 distinct CDR3 sequences listed, just under 95% are singletons. The sequenced sample was CD4+ T cells from PBMCs. Receptors were obtained from a human donor with Susac syndrome.

This chain joins TRBV11-2 and TRBJ2-7; possibly TRBD2 for D (6 bases). V lost 5 bases to trimming and J lost 0 bases, with 14 bases between them. CDR3 length: 15 residues. CDR1 SGHAT and CDR2 FQNNGV come from the germline V gene. The chain's CDR3 is CASSGRGWISYEQYF. The CDR3 nucleotides read TGTGCCAGCAGCGGCCGGGGGTGGATCTCCTACGAGCAGTACTTC.

This sequence joins TRBV5-1 and TRBJ1-1; D uncertain. Germline V gene lookup returns CDR1 SGHRS and CDR2 YFSETQ. Trimming took off 0 bases at V and 9 bases at J, with 12 bases between the two ends. The CDR3 is made up of 13 amino acids. Here the CDR3 reads CASSLEATTKAFF. In DNA form, the CDR3 reads TGCGCCAGCAGCTTGGAGGCTACTACGAAAGCTTTCTTT.

This clonotype was observed a single time. CDR3 sequence (DNA): TGTGCCAGCAACCGGGACAGCATATCCTACGAGCAGTACTTC. It yields the protein CASNRDSISYEQYF. The rearrangement joins TRBV2 to TRBJ2-7; 7 nucleotides agree with TRBD1. Losses at the gene ends were 7 bases for V and 1 base for J; bases not matched to a gene: 7. The CDR3 has 14 amino acids. Germline values: CDR1 SNHLY, CDR2 FYNNEI.

V usage is TRBV4-1 and J usage is TRBJ1-2, with 7 bases that match TRBD1. Germline trimming cut 0 bases from V and 3 bases from J; bases unmatched to any gene: 4. The CDR3 is made up of 15 amino acids. Germline V lookup: CDR1 MGHRA, CDR2 YSYEKL. This CDR3 is CASSQDHDRDYGYTF. The CDR3 nucleotides read TGCGCCAGCAGCCAAGATCACGACAGGGACTATGGCTACACCTTC.

The J gene is TRBJ1-1, the V gene TRBV30; unclear D gene. The CDR3 totals 14 residues. Trimming removed 5 bases from V and 0 bases from J, with 13 bases in between. The germline gives CDR1 GTSNPN, CDR2 SVGIG (reference sequence). The CDR3 loop is CAWLRLPMNTEAFF. The CDR3 nucleotides read TGTGCCTGGCTAAGACTGCCGATGAACACTGAAGCTTTCTTT.

This chain links TRBV6-1 with TRBJ2-7, with D perhaps being TRBD1 or TRBD2 (6 bases each). The CDR3 runs 15 residues. Germline V gene data show CDR1 as MNHNS and CDR2 as SASEGT. The germline V and J ends were trimmed by 0 bases and 3 bases, with 12 bases remaining between them. In nucleotides, the CDR3 is TGTGCCAGCAGTGAAGCGGGAGGACAGTTCTACGAGCAGTACTTC. Amino acid sequence: CASSEAGGQFYEQYF.

This chain joins TRBV6-2 or TRBV6-3 and TRBJ1-5; maybe TRBD1 (6 bases). V gave up 2 bases and J gave up 4 bases, with 9 bases separating them. The CDR3 contains 14 residues. The germline gives CDR1 MNHEY, CDR2 SVGEGT. The CDR3: CASSYIGQNQPQHF. Here the CDR3 DNA reads TGTGCCAGCAGTTACATCGGACAGAATCAGCCCCAGCATTTT.

The chain uses TRBV19 and TRBJ2-2, with a possible D match to TRBD2 (6 bases). Germline V lookup: CDR1 LNHDA, CDR2 SQIVND (reference sequence). V lost 6 bases and J 4 bases, leaving 15 bases between the germline ends. This CDR3 is built from 15 residues. The CDR3 DNA follows: TGTGCCAGTAGACACGCTAGCGCGATCACCGGGGAGCTGTTTTTT. It encodes CASRHASAITGELFF.

V is TRBV5-1 and J is TRBJ2-7; D is uncertain. The V and J ends lost 3 bases and 2 bases respectively, with 18 bases between them. CDR1 and CDR2 from the germline V gene are SGHRS and YFSETQ. This CDR3 has 16 residues. The CDR3 protein is CASSWLPSASTYEQYF. DNA of the CDR3: TGCGCCAGCAGCTGGCTCCCCTCAGCAAGTACCTACGAGCAGTACTTC.

The genes are TRBV20-1 and TRBJ1-1; D unresolved. The CDR3 sequence is 13 residues long. V was clipped by 3 bases and J by 1 base, with 9 bases between them. The germline V gene has CDR1 DFQATT and CDR2 SNEGSKA (reference sequence). The CDR3 coding sequence is TGCAGTGCTAGTCTCGGGAAGAACACTGAAGCTTTCTTT. Its translation is CSASLGKNTEAFF.

The chain couples TRBV9 to TRBJ2-1, with 10 bases matching TRBD2. This CDR3 contains 13 residues. J lost 11 bases, V lost 3 bases, and 5 bases had no gene match. Germline lookup yields CDR1 SGDLS and CDR2 YYNGEE. The chain's CDR3 is CASSAQLAGKQFF. The CDR3 DNA reads as TGTGCCAGCAGCGCGCAACTAGCGGGGAAGCAGTTCTTC.

The J gene is TRBJ2-2, the V gene TRBV3-1; D remains ambiguous. V was pared by 11 bases and J by 1 base, with 11 bases between. This CDR3 has 13 amino acids. CDR1 and CDR2 (germline): LGHDT, YNNKEL (reference sequence). The CDR3 loop reads CASRTENTGELFF. The CDR3 DNA follows: TGTGCCTCTCGGACGGAGAACACCGGGGAGCTGTTTTTT. The variable domain in full, with the rest retrieved from reference TRBV3-1 and TRBJ2-2, is DTAVSQTPKYLVTQMGNDKSIKCEQNLGHDTMYWYKQDSKKFLKIMFSYNNKELIINETVPNRFSPKSPDKAHLNLHINSLELGDSAVYFCASRTENTGELFFGEGSRLTVL.

This chain connects TRBV9 to TRBJ2-5; a weak D match, TRBD2 (6 bases). V was clipped by 0 bases and J by 4 bases, with 10 bases between them. The CDR3 consists of 14 residues. The V gene's germline CDR1 is SGDLS and CDR2 YYNGEE. The DNA of the CDR3 is TGTGCCAGCAGCGTAGGGGCTAGCGCAGAGACCCAGTACTTC. Its protein is CASSVGASAETQYF.

This clonotype appeared a single time. The chain joins TRBV20-1 to TRBJ1-1; D not certain. The CDR3 totals 16 residues. Germline CDR1 reads DFQATT; CDR2 reads SNEGSKA (reference sequence). Trimming pared 3 bases from V and 0 bases from J, leaving 17 bases between. CDR3 DNA: TGCAGTGCTAGCCCCAGCCGCTTCAGATTGAACACTGAAGCTTTCTTT. Translated, it gives CSASPSRFRLNTEAFF.

This clonotype was seen a single time. The chain employs TRBV3-1 and TRBJ2-7; D not certain. Germline CDR1 LGHDT, CDR2 YNNKEL (reference sequence). The CDR3 runs 12 residues. Between the trimmed V and J ends, which lost 3 bases and 1 base, there was a span of 4 bases. The CDR3 nucleotides are TGTGCCAGCAGCCATGGGTCCTACGAGCAGTACTTC. This encodes CASSHGSYEQYF.

V gene TRBV20-1 combines with J gene TRBJ2-1; D is possibly TRBD1 (5 bases). In germline, CDR1 is DFQATT, CDR2 SNEGSKA (reference sequence). CDR3 size: 13 residues. Trimming stripped 0 bases from V and 7 bases from J, with 10 bases between. CDR3 nucleotides: TGCAGTGCTAGAGATGGGGCTAGGAATGAGCAGTTCTTC. It yields the protein CSARDGARNEQFF.

V usage is TRBV2 and J usage is TRBJ1-1; D ambiguous. This CDR3 contains 13 residues. Germline V lookup: CDR1 SNHLY, CDR2 FYNNEI. V lost 4 bases, J lost 1 base, and 7 bases lay in between. The DNA for the CDR3 is TGTGCCAGCAGTGCGGCTGAGAACACTGAAGCTTTCTTT. It translates to CASSAAENTEAFF.

V usage is TRBV6-7 and J usage is TRBJ1-2; the D is unclear. TRBV6-7 is designated an ORF whose function remains uncertain. V lost 2 bases to trimming and J lost 8 bases, with 12 bases between them. The CDR3 sequence is 13 residues long. Written as DNA, the CDR3 is TGTGCCAGCAGTTACAAAGGGTGTAAAGGCTACACCTTC. Amino acids: CASSYKGCKGYTF.

V is TRBV4-1 and J is TRBJ1-6, with 7 bases lining up with TRBD1. CDR1 and CDR2 (germline): MGHRA, YSYEKL. The V and J ends lost 0 bases and 7 bases, in that order; junction bases with no gene match: 3. The CDR3 is 15 residues long. The CDR3 spells CASSQDQGVNSPLHF. The DNA for the CDR3 is TGCGCCAGCAGCCAAGATCAGGGGGTGAATTCACCCCTCCACTTT.

This CDR3 reads CASSLGRRSGNTIYF. DNA for the CDR3: TGTGCCAGCAGCTTAGGCCGACGGTCTGGAAACACCATATATTTT. This chain uses TRBV13 with TRBJ1-3, with D unclear. The V end lost 0 bases, the J end lost 1 base, and 7 bases lay between the germline ends. The germline V gene encodes CDR1 PRHDT and CDR2 FYEKMQ (reference sequence). The length of the CDR3 is 15 residues.

The chain combines TRBV30 with TRBJ1-2, with D perhaps TRBD1 (5 bases). The CDR3 spans 15 residues. Per the germline V gene, CDR1 is GTSNPN and CDR2 is SVGIG (reference sequence). The V and J ends lost 1 base and 3 bases respectively, with 15 bases between them. Here the CDR3 reads CAWSAERGTHYGYTF. The CDR3 DNA reads TGTGCCTGGAGTGCAGAGCGGGGGACCCACTATGGCTACACCTTC.

The chain employs TRBV20-1 and TRBJ2-5, with D hard to call. This CDR3 has 14 residues. Deletions cut 5 bases from V and 5 bases from J, with 18 bases between. The germline CDR1 and CDR2 sequences are DFQATT and SNEGSKA (reference sequence). CDR3 residues: CSAPPRGNSETQYF. The CDR3, as DNA: TGCAGTGCTCCCCCCCGTGGGAACAGTGAGACCCAGTACTTC.

This clonotype was recorded only once. This rearrangement joins TRBV20-1 to TRBJ1-1; D is ambiguous. Germline V gene data show CDR1 as DFQATT and CDR2 as SNEGSKA (reference sequence). This CDR3 is 13 amino acids long. V gave up 5 bases and J gave up 10 bases, with 20 bases separating them. For the CDR3, the DNA is TGCAGTGCTTGGTACGGTTCCTCGTTGGTAGCTTTCTTT. It encodes CSAWYGSSLVAFF.

The V gene is TRBV5-4, the J gene TRBJ2-1; 11 bases are shared with TRBD2. V was clipped by 5 bases and J by 10 bases; unmatched bases: 8. The CDR3 is made up of 14 amino acids. Germline V lookup: CDR1 SGHNT, CDR2 YYREEE (reference sequence). This CDR3 is CASRLAGGPNEQFF. Here the CDR3 DNA reads TGTGCCAGCAGGTTAGCGGGAGGGCCTAACGAGCAGTTCTTC. The complete variable domain, with remaining parts taken from reference TRBV5-4 and TRBJ2-1, reads ETGVTQSPTHLIKTRGQQVTLRCSSQSGHNTVSWYQQALGQGPQFIFQYYREEENGRGNFPPRFSGLQFPNYSSELNVNALELDDSALYLCASRLAGGPNEQFFGPGTRLTVL.

CDR3 in amino acids: CASSSFLAPRVRETQYF. DNA of the CDR3: TGTGCCAGCAGCTCGTTTTTAGCCCCCAGGGTGAGGGAGACCCAGTACTTC. The V gene is TRBV11-2, the J gene TRBJ2-5; possible D gene TRBD1, 5 bases. Germline-derived CDR1 and CDR2 are SGHAT and FQNNGV. Between the trimmed V and J ends, which lost 4 bases and 5 bases, there was a span of 23 bases. The CDR3 is 17 amino acids.

This clonotype was counted between two and nine times. The chain joins TRBV29-1 to TRBJ2-2; D gene uncertain. The CDR3 runs 14 residues. Germline CDR1 SQVTM, CDR2 ANQGSEA. V lost 5 bases and J 3 bases, leaving 13 bases between the germline ends. The CDR3 DNA reads TGCAGCGTTACCACGAATCCGGACACCGGGGAGCTGTTTTTT. Its protein is CSVTTNPDTGELFF.